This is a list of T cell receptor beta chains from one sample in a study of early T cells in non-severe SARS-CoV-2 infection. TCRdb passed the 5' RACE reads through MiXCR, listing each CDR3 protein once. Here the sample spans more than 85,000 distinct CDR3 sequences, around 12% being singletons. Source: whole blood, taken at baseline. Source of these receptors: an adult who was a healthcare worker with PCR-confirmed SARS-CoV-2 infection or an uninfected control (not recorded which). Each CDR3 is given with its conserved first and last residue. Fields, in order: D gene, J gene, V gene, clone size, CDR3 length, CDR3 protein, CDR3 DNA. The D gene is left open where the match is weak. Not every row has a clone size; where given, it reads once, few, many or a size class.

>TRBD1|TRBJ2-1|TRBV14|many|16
CASSQDLGEGGPWKFF
TGTGCCAGCAGCCAAGATCTAGGTGAAGGGGGCCCTTGGAAGTTCTTC
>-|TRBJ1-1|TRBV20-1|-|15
CSARDWGGLNTEAFF
TGCAGTGCTAGAGATTGGGGGGGCTTGAACACTGAAGCTTTCTTT
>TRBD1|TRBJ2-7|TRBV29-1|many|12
CSVAQGAYEQYF
TGCAGCGTTGCGCAGGGGGCTTACGAGCAGTACTTC
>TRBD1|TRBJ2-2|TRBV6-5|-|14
CASSEDRARWELFF
TGTGCCAGCAGTGAAGACAGGGCCCGATGGGAGCTGTTTTTT
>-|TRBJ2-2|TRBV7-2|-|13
CASSSPNPGELFF
TGTGCCAGCAGCTCCCCTAACCCCGGGGAGCTGTTTTTT
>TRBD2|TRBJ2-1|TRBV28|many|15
CASTPGGSSHNEQFF
TGTGCCAGCACCCCTGGCGGGAGTAGCCACAATGAGCAGTTCTTC
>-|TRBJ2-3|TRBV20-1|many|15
CSAQRGVSGTDTQYF
TGCAGTGCCCAGAGGGGAGTCTCTGGCACAGATACGCAGTATTTT
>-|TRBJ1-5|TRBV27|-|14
CASSYKDTNQPQHF
TGTGCCAGCAGTTACAAGGACACCAATCAGCCCCAGCATTTT
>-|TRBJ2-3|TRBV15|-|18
CATSRFPSRGGGTDTQYF
TGTGCCACCAGCAGATTCCCCTCTCGAGGCGGGGGCACAGATACGCAGTATTTT
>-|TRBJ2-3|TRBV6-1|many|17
CASSEAIEGEDLDTQYF
TGTGCCAGCAGTGAAGCGATAGAGGGAGAGGATTTAGATACGCAGTATTTT
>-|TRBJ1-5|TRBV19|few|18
CASSLKRRIRDNHQPQHF
TGTGCCAGTAGCCTCAAGCGCCGCATCCGGGACAACCATCAGCCCCAGCATTTT
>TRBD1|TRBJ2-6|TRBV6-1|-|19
CASSEEYRDRGSGANVLTF
TGTGCCAGCAGTGAAGAGTACCGGGACAGAGGCTCTGGGGCCAACGTCCTGACTTTC
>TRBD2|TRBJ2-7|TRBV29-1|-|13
CSVGSGSSYEQYF
TGCAGCGTTGGGAGCGGGAGCTCCTACGAGCAGTACTTC
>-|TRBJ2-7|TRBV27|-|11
CASSRGAGQYF
TGTGCCAGCAGCCGTGGGGCCGGGCAGTACTTC
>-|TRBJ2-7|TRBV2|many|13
CASSRVLDYEQYF
TGTGCCAGCAGCCGGGTCCTGGACTACGAGCAGTACTTC
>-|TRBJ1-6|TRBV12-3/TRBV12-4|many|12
CASSSGGSPLHF
TGTGCCAGCAGTTCCGGGGGGTCACCCCTCCACTTT
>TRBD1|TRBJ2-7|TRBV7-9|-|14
CASSSGTATYEQYF
TGTGCCAGCAGCTCTGGGACAGCTACCTACGAGCAGTACTTC
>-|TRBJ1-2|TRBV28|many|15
CASSLSPGQLGGYTF
TGTGCCAGCAGTTTAAGCCCCGGGCAGTTAGGTGGCTACACCTTC
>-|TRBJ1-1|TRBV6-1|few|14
CASSERAPRYDAFF
TGTGCCAGCAGTGAAAGGGCCCCGAGGTACGACGCTTTCTTT
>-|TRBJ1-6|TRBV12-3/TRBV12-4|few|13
CASSSPGVTPLHF
TGTGCCAGCAGTTCACCAGGGGTGACACCCCTCCACTTT
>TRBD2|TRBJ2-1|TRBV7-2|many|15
CASSSLAGVYNEQFF
TGTGCCAGCAGCTCGCTAGCGGGGGTATACAATGAGCAGTTCTTC
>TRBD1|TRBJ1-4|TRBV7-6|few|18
CASSSYGTGIGTNEKLFF
TGTGCCAGCAGCTCCTACGGGACAGGGATCGGAACTAATGAAAAACTGTTTTTT
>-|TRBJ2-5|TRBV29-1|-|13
CSVEGGSPNAQYF
TGCAGCGTGGAGGGAGGATCGCCCAACGCCCAGTACTTC
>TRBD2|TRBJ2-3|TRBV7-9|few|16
CASSPLAGGPVDTQYF
TGTGCCAGCAGCCCCCTAGCGGGAGGGCCGGTAGATACGCAGTATTTT
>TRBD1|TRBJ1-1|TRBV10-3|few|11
CAIGQGTEAFF
TGTGCCATCGGACAGGGTACTGAAGCTTTCTTT
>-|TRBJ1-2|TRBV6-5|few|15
CASSYSASSGLGYTF
TGTGCCAGCAGTTACTCGGCATCGTCAGGGCTCGGCTACACCTTC
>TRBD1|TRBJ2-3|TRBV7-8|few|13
CASTTGVADTQYF
TGTGCCAGCACCACAGGGGTCGCAGATACGCAGTATTTT
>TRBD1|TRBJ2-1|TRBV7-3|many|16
CASETSAGQGANEQFF
TGTGCCAGCGAAACGTCGGCCGGACAGGGCGCCAATGAGCAGTTCTTC
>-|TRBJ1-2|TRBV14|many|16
CASSHSYNRQEDGYTF
TGTGCCAGCAGCCATTCTTATAACCGACAGGAAGATGGCTACACCTTC
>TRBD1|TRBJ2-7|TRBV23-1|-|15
CASSQKGQGADEQYF
TGCGCCAGCAGTCAAAAGGGACAGGGGGCAGACGAGCAGTACTTC
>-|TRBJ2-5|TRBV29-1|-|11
CSVARGETQYF
TGCAGCGTTGCACGGGGGGAGACCCAGTACTTC
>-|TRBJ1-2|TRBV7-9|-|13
CASSRGGSHGYTF
TGTGCCAGCAGCAGAGGGGGTTCCCACGGCTACACCTTC
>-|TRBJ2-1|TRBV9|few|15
CASSVSESPNNEQFF
TGTGCCAGCAGCGTGAGCGAGAGCCCAAACAATGAGCAGTTCTTC
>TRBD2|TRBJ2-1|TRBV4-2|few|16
CASTHKGLASVGEQFF
TGTGCCAGCACCCACAAGGGACTAGCCTCGGTTGGTGAGCAGTTCTTC
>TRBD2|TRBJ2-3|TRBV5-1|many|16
CASSLQVAGGLDTQYF
TGCGCCAGCAGCCTCCAGGTAGCGGGAGGGTTGGATACGCAGTATTTT
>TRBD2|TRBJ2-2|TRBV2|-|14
CAGRTSRNTGELFF
TGTGCCGGAAGGACTAGCAGAAACACCGGGGAGCTGTTTTTT
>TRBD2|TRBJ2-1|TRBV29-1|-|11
CSIGTTHEQFF
TGCAGCATCGGGACTACACATGAGCAGTTCTTC
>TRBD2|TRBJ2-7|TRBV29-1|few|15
CSVLGSRGSFGEQYF
TGCAGCGTTCTTGGGTCTCGCGGGAGTTTCGGCGAGCAGTACTTC
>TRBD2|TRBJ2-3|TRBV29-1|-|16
CSVGGTSGSGPDTQYF
TGCAGCGTTGGTGGGACTAGCGGGAGTGGGCCAGATACGCAGTATTTT
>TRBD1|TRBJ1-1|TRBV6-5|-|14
CASSGRQGGTEAFF
TGTGCCAGCAGTGGCCGACAGGGGGGCACTGAAGCTTTCTTT
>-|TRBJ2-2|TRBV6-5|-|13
CASSYSVTGELFF
TGTGCCAGCAGTTACTCGGTCACCGGGGAGCTGTTTTTT
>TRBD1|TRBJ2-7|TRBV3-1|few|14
CASSQDRASYEQYF
TGTGCCAGCAGCCAGGACAGGGCCTCCTACGAGCAGTACTTC
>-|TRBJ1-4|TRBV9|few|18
CASSRSDTSRPTNEKLFF
TGTGCCAGCAGCAGATCGGACACCTCGAGACCAACTAATGAAAAACTGTTTTTT
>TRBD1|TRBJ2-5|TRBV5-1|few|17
CASSPNPGTGGAETQYF
TGCGCCAGCAGCCCTAACCCCGGGACAGGGGGAGCAGAGACCCAGTACTTC
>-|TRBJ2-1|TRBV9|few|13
CASSVGTDNEQFF
TGTGCCAGCAGCGTAGGTACGGACAATGAGCAGTTCTTC
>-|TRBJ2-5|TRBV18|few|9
CASLGTQYF
TGTGCCAGCTTAGGGACCCAGTACTTC